This T cell receptor beta chain was documented in a study of blood T cell repertoires in COVID-19. The CDR3 length is 18 residues. V gave up 2 bases and J gave up 2 bases, with 22 bases separating them. Germline V CDR1 and CDR2: MGHRA, YSYEKL. Data came from immunoSEQ multiplex PCR; TCRdb stores just in-frame clones and leaves some out. The table shows more than 150,000 clones, with roughly 80% occurring only once. The receptor was derived from a woman aged 40 to 55 with acute or convalescent COVID-19. What was sequenced was peripheral blood. The V gene is TRBV4-1, the J gene TRBJ2-7, with D possibly matching TRBD1 (6 bases). The DNA for the CDR3 is TGCGCCAGCAGCCAACTACTTACCGACAGGATAATCCCCTACGAGCAGTACTTC. Protein: CASSQLLTDRIIPYEQYF.